This is a list of T cell receptor beta chains from one sample in a study of T-cell memory formation after mild COVID-19. A single record per CDR3 protein comes from TCRdb applying MiXCR to the 5' RACE reads. The table has 550,000 to 600,000 distinct CDR3 sequences, approximately 15% seen once. Sequenced material: PBMCs or a T cell subset sorted from them (not recorded which). These receptors originate from an adult woman who had mild COVID-19 (a few samples of this study predate the infection). Cell type and time point are not known. Each CDR3 is given with its conserved first and last residue. D genes are given only for firm matches. Not every row has a clone size; where given, it reads once, few, many or a size class.

j_call	v_call	d_call	clone_size	cdr3_nt	cdr3_aa
TRBJ2-2	TRBV5-1	NA	NA	TGCGCCAGCAGCTTCCAGGGCCCTAACACCGGGGAGCTGTTTTTT	CASSFQGPNTGELFF
TRBJ1-5	TRBV7-8	NA	NA	TGTGCCAGCAGCGCGTACTTAAGACAGCTTGATCAGCCCCAGCATTTT	CASSAYLRQLDQPQHF
TRBJ2-5	TRBV12-3/TRBV12-4	NA	few	TGTGCCAGCAGCCCCTTGAACTCGGGGACCCAGTACTTC	CASSPLNSGTQYF
TRBJ2-7	TRBV7-2	TRBD2	NA	TGTGCCAGCAGCTTAGCGTGGTCTAGCGGGTACTCCTACGAGCAGTACTTC	CASSLAWSSGYSYEQYF
TRBJ2-4	TRBV2	NA	few	TGTGCCAGCAAGGTCGGGGAGGCCAAAAACATTCAGTACTTC	CASKVGEAKNIQYF
TRBJ2-2	TRBV24-1	NA	few	TGTGCCACCGCAGGGCTGAACACCGGGGAGCTGTTTTTT	CATAGLNTGELFF
TRBJ1-3	TRBV5-1	NA	NA	TGCGCCAGCAGCTTGCCCCAGAGCTCTGGAAACACCATATATTTT	CASSLPQSSGNTIYF
TRBJ2-2	TRBV7-2	NA	NA	TGTGCCAGCAGCTGGGCCCTGGCCGGGGAGCTGTTTTTT	CASSWALAGELFF
TRBJ2-7	TRBV29-1	NA	NA	TGCAGCGCCCCAATGGGTTCCGAGCAGTACTTC	CSAPMGSEQYF
TRBJ2-5	TRBV18	NA	NA	TGTGCCAGCTCACCCGGGCGAGGGGTAGAGACCCAGTACTTC	CASSPGRGVETQYF
TRBJ2-7	TRBV7-8	TRBD2	few	TGTGCCAGCAGCTATCTAGCGGGGAGCTCCTACGAGCAGTACTTC	CASSYLAGSSYEQYF
TRBJ2-2	TRBV20-1	NA	few	TGCAGTGCTCGAGAGAAAGTCCCGAACACCGGGGAGCTGTTTTTT	CSAREKVPNTGELFF
TRBJ2-3	TRBV4-2	TRBD2	NA	TGTGTCAGCACCCGAGGGGATACTAGCGGGGGGGCCGTAGATACGCAGTATTTT	CVSTRGDTSGGAVDTQYF
TRBJ2-7	TRBV20-1	NA	NA	TGCAGTGCTAGCTGGGAGGCCGAGCAGTACTTC	CSASWEAEQYF
TRBJ2-1	TRBV29-1	TRBD1	NA	TGCAGCGCCACGGCCGGGACAGGGGTAGCGAATGAGCAGTTCTTC	CSATAGTGVANEQFF
TRBJ2-6	TRBV6-5	NA	few	TGTGCCAGCAGTTACCGGGGACTCTCTGGGGCCAACGTCCTGACTTTC	CASSYRGLSGANVLTF
TRBJ2-7	TRBV29-1	TRBD2	NA	TGCAGCGTTGCTAGCGGGAGGTCCGAGCAGTACTTC	CSVASGRSEQYF
TRBJ1-1	TRBV7-9	NA	NA	TGTGCCAGCAGCTTGATTATGGATTCTAACACTGAAGCTTTCTTT	CASSLIMDSNTEAFF
TRBJ2-3	TRBV2	TRBD2	NA	TGTGCCAGCAGTGAACTTCTAGCGGGGAGCACAGATACGCAGTATTTT	CASSELLAGSTDTQYF
TRBJ1-5	TRBV19	TRBD1	NA	TGTGCAAGTAGCCTGACAGGGGATAGCAATCAGCCCCAGCATTTT	CASSLTGDSNQPQHF
TRBJ1-2	TRBV5-6	NA	NA	TGTGCCAGCAGCTTTCGAGGTGCCGGCTACACCTTC	CASSFRGAGYTF
TRBJ2-2	TRBV20-1	NA	once	TGCAGTGCAGTCCCGGGGGCTAGCGGGAACACCGGGGAGCTGTTTTTT	CSAVPGASGNTGELFF
TRBJ2-7	TRBV20-1	NA	NA	TGCAGTGCTAGGTCCACTAGCAGAGTCTCCTACGAGCAGTACTTC	CSARSTSRVSYEQYF
TRBJ1-5	TRBV5-6	NA	NA	TGTGCCAGCAGCCAAACGACCACAGGGAGGGGGAGCAATCAGCCCCAGCATTTT	CASSQTTTGRGSNQPQHF
TRBJ1-1	TRBV6-1	NA	NA	TGTGCCAGCAGTGAAGGGGGGGATAAGACTGAAGCTTTCTTT	CASSEGGDKTEAFF
TRBJ1-1	TRBV5-1	TRBD1	NA	TGCGCCAGCAGCTTGGACAGGGGTACCACTGAAGCTTTCTTT	CASSLDRGTTEAFF
TRBJ1-2	TRBV29-1	NA	NA	TGCAGCGTTGAAGATGGCGGGACTGGCTACACCTTC	CSVEDGGTGYTF
TRBJ1-2	TRBV7-9	NA	NA	TGTGCCAGCAGCTTCCCAGGGGCAGGGCAAAACTATGGCTACACCTTC	CASSFPGAGQNYGYTF
TRBJ1-1	TRBV6-6	NA	few	TGTGCCAGCAGTAGCCGGGAAAACACTGAAGCTTTCTTT	CASSSRENTEAFF
TRBJ2-3	TRBV4-3	NA	few	TGCGCCAGCAGCCAAGTAGTCCACCGGGGGGATACGCAGTATTTT	CASSQVVHRGDTQYF
TRBJ1-1	TRBV12-3/TRBV12-4	NA	NA	TGTGCCAGCAGAACCACAGGGAACACTGAAGCTTTCTTT	CASRTTGNTEAFF
TRBJ2-3	TRBV6-5	TRBD1	NA	TGTGCCAGCCCAAAGAAAGGAAATGACAGGGAATTGGATACGCAGTATTTT	CASPKKGNDRELDTQYF
TRBJ2-3	TRBV20-1	NA	NA	TGCAGTGCTACCTTGGGGGCAGGTGCCAGCACAGATACGCAGTATTTT	CSATLGAGASTDTQYF
TRBJ2-7	TRBV20-1	NA	few	TGCAGTGCCATAAACCAGGACGAGGGCAGCGAGCAGTACTTC	CSAINQDEGSEQYF
TRBJ2-7	TRBV5-4	TRBD2	few	TGTGCCAGCAGCCAAGGATCTAGCGGGGGGCCCTACGAGCAGTACTTC	CASSQGSSGGPYEQYF
TRBJ1-2	TRBV6-2/TRBV6-3	NA	NA	TGTGCCAGCAGTTACTCTCGGGACGGCCTAGGGTATGGCTACACCTTC	CASSYSRDGLGYGYTF
TRBJ2-2	TRBV2	NA	few	TGTGCCAGCAGTGAACCAACAGCCGGGGAGCTGTTTTTT	CASSEPTAGELFF
TRBJ2-3	TRBV5-6	NA	few	TGTGCCAGCAGCTCACAGGGTGCAGATACGCAGTATTTT	CASSSQGADTQYF
TRBJ2-3	TRBV7-2	TRBD2	NA	TGTGCCAGCAGCTTAGTTTTTCTAGCGGGGGGAGGCACAGATACGCAGTATTTT	CASSLVFLAGGGTDTQYF
TRBJ2-3	TRBV4-3	TRBD2	few	TGCGCCAGCAGCCAAGATAGACTAGCGGGAGGCACAGATACGCAGTATTTT	CASSQDRLAGGTDTQYF
TRBJ2-3	TRBV10-3	TRBD2	few	TGTGCCATCAGTGGCTCGCCTAGCGGGGGCGACACAGATACGCAGTATTTT	CAISGSPSGGDTDTQYF
TRBJ2-7	TRBV6-2/TRBV6-3	NA	NA	TGTGCCAGCAGTTACGTAGTGGGCGAGCAGTACTTC	CASSYVVGEQYF
TRBJ2-5	TRBV12-3/TRBV12-4	TRBD2	many	TGTGCCAGCAGTCCCCGAGCGGGAGTGGGGGAGACCCAGTACTTC	CASSPRAGVGETQYF
TRBJ1-1	TRBV7-2	NA	NA	TGTGCCAGCAGGGTCAGGGGAGTGAACACTGAAGCTTTCTTT	CASRVRGVNTEAFF
TRBJ2-7	TRBV12-3/TRBV12-4	NA	few	TGTGCCAGCAGACGGGACGGAAGCTCCTACGAGCAGTACTTC	CASRRDGSSYEQYF
TRBJ2-7	TRBV5-1	NA	NA	TGCGCCAGCAGCCCCAGGACGGAGAACACAAACCACGAGCAGTACTTC	CASSPRTENTNHEQYF
TRBJ1-1	TRBV20-1	TRBD1	many	TGCAGTGCTAGAGGGTCGGGGACAGGGGCTTTCTTT	CSARGSGTGAFF
TRBJ2-1	TRBV6-2/TRBV6-3	TRBD2	NA	TGTGCCAGCAGCATACTAGCGGCTCCCCGGAGTGAGCAGTTCTTC	CASSILAAPRSEQFF
TRBJ1-2	TRBV12-3/TRBV12-4	NA	NA	TGTGCCAGCAGCTTTACTATGAGGGGTGGCTACACCTTC	CASSFTMRGGYTF
TRBJ1-1	TRBV5-5	NA	NA	TGTGCCAGCAGCTCCGAGCGGGACACTGAAGCTTTCTTT	CASSSERDTEAFF
TRBJ1-2	TRBV7-8	NA	few	TGTGCCAGCAGCCTATTGGAGGGCTATACTATGGGCTACACCTTC	CASSLLEGYTMGYTF
TRBJ2-7	TRBV3-1	NA	NA	TGTGCCAGCAGCCGGCAGATAGCGTCCCATACCTACGAGCAGTACTTC	CASSRQIASHTYEQYF
TRBJ2-3	TRBV20-1	NA	few	TGCAGTGCTAGAGATCCAGGACGACCGGTGGATACGCAGTATTTT	CSARDPGRPVDTQYF
TRBJ2-7	TRBV6-5	NA	few	TGTGCCAGCAGTTACACAGAGAACTCCTACGAGCAGTACTTC	CASSYTENSYEQYF
TRBJ2-1	TRBV7-9	NA	NA	TGTGCCAGCGAGCTTAGGGGGGTTAAATACAATGAGCAGTTCTTC	CASELRGVKYNEQFF